A single sample is the source of the 8 T cell receptor beta chains below, sequenced in a study of neurological immune-mediated disorders. Time point denoted: longitudinal time-point 3. From the 5' RACE reads, TCRdb called clonotypes with MiXCR, one entry per CDR3 protein. The table lists approximately 47,000 distinct CDR3 sequences, about an eighth of them singletons. The sample comprised PBMCs. The receptors originated from a male donor with HTLV-1-associated myelopathy (HAM/TSP).

In regard to this clonotype: This could be a read error, since a much larger clone is one nucleotide away. This chain links TRBV6-5 with TRBJ1-1; D not certain. Germline V gene data show CDR1 as MNHEY and CDR2 as SVGAGI. Trimming removed 5 bases at V and 11 bases at J, with 12 bases between. This CDR3 contains 11 residues. CDR3 in amino acids: CASSNQVGAFF. CDR3 DNA sequence: TGTGCCAGCAGTAACCAGGTAGGTGCTTTCTTT.

This clonotype was seen at least ten times. The rearrangement joins TRBV3-1 to TRBJ2-7; tentative D call: TRBD1 (6 bases). Germline CDR1 and CDR2: LGHDT and YNNKEL (reference sequence). The CDR3 is 14 residues long. Trimming removed 1 base from V and 5 bases from J, with 12 bases in between. The CDR3 region is CASSQVGARNEQYF. The CDR3 coding sequence is TGTGCCAGCAGCCAAGTGGGGGCTCGCAACGAGCAGTACTTC.

This clonotype was detected many times. This chain links TRBV28 with TRBJ2-4; D possibly corresponds to TRBD2 (5 bases). The CDR3 has 14 amino acids. V was clipped by 5 bases and J by 6 bases, with 14 bases between them. The germline gives CDR1 MDHEN, CDR2 SYDVKM. The CDR3 protein is CASSSGRILNIQYF. DNA of the CDR3: TGTGCCAGCAGTAGCGGACGGATACTAAACATTCAGTACTTC.

The chain links TRBV5-1 to TRBJ2-2, with TRBD1 identical over 7 bases. This CDR3 region has 14 residues. With V trimmed by 4 bases and J by 7 bases, 7 bases remained unmatched. Germline lookup yields CDR1 SGHRS and CDR2 YFSETQ. CDR3 sequence reads: CASSGNRGGGELFF. CDR3 sequence (DNA): TGCGCCAGCAGCGGGAACAGGGGCGGCGGGGAGCTGTTTTTT.

This clonotype was detected many times. V is TRBV29-1 and J is TRBJ2-4, with 7 nucleotides matching TRBD1. This CDR3 region has 16 residues. The germline V gene encodes CDR1 SQVTM and CDR2 ANQGSEA. J lost 1 base, V lost 6 bases, and 12 bases had no gene match. The CDR3 DNA is TGCAGCGTAGGGGGCCCGGGGACCCTTGCCAAAAACATTCAGTACTTC. Amino acid sequence: CSVGGPGTLAKNIQYF.

By its share, this clonotype is medium-sized (0.01 to 0.1%). This chain uses TRBV20-1 with TRBJ2-5; the match to TRBD1 covers 9 bases. V trimming: 6 bases; J trimming: 2 bases; junction bases outside the gene matches: 4. The CDR3 runs to 13 residues. The germline CDR1 and CDR2 sequences are DFQATT and SNEGSKA (reference sequence). CDR3 sequence reads: CSATDRGQETQYF. The CDR3 nucleotides are TGCAGTGCCACGGACAGGGGACAAGAGACCCAGTACTTC.

The gene calls are TRBV7-9 and TRBJ1-6, with D possibly being TRBD1 (6 bases). V was trimmed by 4 bases and J by 0 bases, leaving 13 bases between them. The CDR3 sequence is 17 residues long. Germline V CDR1 and CDR2: SEHNR, FQNEAQ (reference sequence). Here the CDR3 reads CASSSGHPSSYNSPLHF. The CDR3 region has the DNA TGTGCCAGCAGCTCGGGACATCCGAGCTCCTATAATTCACCCCTCCACTTT.

This clonotype was observed many times. The chain combines TRBV20-1 with TRBJ2-7; D perhaps matches TRBD1 (6 bases). Looked up from germline, CDR1 is DFQATT and CDR2 is SNEGSKA (reference sequence). The CDR3 is 15 residues long. Trimming took 1 base from V and 0 from J, leaving 13 bases between them. The CDR3, as DNA: TGCAGTGCTAGAGCCGAGGACAGCTACTCCTACGAGCAGTACTTC. This sequence encodes CSARAEDSYSYEQYF.